The rows below give T cell receptor beta chains drawn from one sample of a study of blood T cell repertoires in COVID-19. Only in-frame clones appear in the TCRdb table, and some are missing; sequencing was by immunoSEQ multiplex PCR. The sample consists of some 200,000 clones, 80% to 95% of them appearing once. The material sequenced was peripheral blood. The origin of the receptors is a man aged 50 or older with acute or convalescent COVID-19. Each CDR3 is given with its conserved first and last residue. The D gene is left open where the match is weak. The size field is filled for only some rows; it gives once, few, many or a size class.

CDR3 DNA,CDR3 protein,V gene,D gene,clone size,J gene
TGCAGCGTTGCGACCGGGACAGGGGCTGGCGTAGCTTTCTTT,CSVATGTGAGVAFF,TRBV29-1,TRBD1,-,TRBJ1-1
TGTGCCAGCAGCCACCCGGTCCTGAACACCGGGGAGCTGTTTTTT,CASSHPVLNTGELFF,TRBV11-2,-,few,TRBJ2-2
TGTGCCAGCAGCGTAGGACTAGCGGGGGGGCGATCTCAAGAGACCCAGTACTTC,CASSVGLAGGRSQETQYF,TRBV9,TRBD2,-,TRBJ2-5
TGTGCCAGCAGCGCCTCACTAGCGGGAAAAACTCCAGATACGCAGTATTTT,CASSASLAGKTPDTQYF,TRBV7-2,TRBD2,-,TRBJ2-3
TGTGCCAGCAGAAGCGCAGCGGGCGGGAGCTCCTACAATGAGCAGTTCTTC,CASRSAAGGSSYNEQFF,TRBV21-1,-,-,TRBJ2-1
TGTGCCAGCAGCCAAGATAGTGAAGGGGGACCATCCTATCAGCCCCAGCATTTT,CASSQDSEGGPSYQPQHF,TRBV3-1/TRBV3-2,-,few,TRBJ1-5
TGTGCCAGCAGCCAATCGACGGGGGAGACCCAGTACTTC,CASSQSTGETQYF,TRBV14,-,-,TRBJ2-5
TGCGCCAGCAGCTTGTGGGGGGTGAGCTCCTACAATGAGCAGTTCTTC,CASSLWGVSSYNEQFF,TRBV5-1,-,-,TRBJ2-1
TGTGCCAGCAGCTTAGGGGGGACAGGGCAAGAGACCCAGTACTTC,CASSLGGTGQETQYF,TRBV7-2,TRBD1,-,TRBJ2-5
TGTGCCAGCAGCCCCGACAGGGGGCAGGGGGGTTATGAGCAGTTCTTC,CASSPDRGQGGYEQFF,TRBV13,TRBD1,few,TRBJ2-1
TGTGCCAGCAGTTTAAGGCAGGGGTTAGATACGCAGTATTTT,CASSLRQGLDTQYF,TRBV28,-,-,TRBJ2-3
TGTGCCAGCAGTGACCCGGTGAGGCGGGGGACTAGCGGGAGCCATCTGGACGAGCAGTACTTC,CASSDPVRRGTSGSHLDEQYF,TRBV6-4,TRBD2,-,TRBJ2-7
TGTGCCAGCAGTCCCGGGGGGAGCGATGAGCAGTTCTTC,CASSPGGSDEQFF,TRBV28,TRBD2,-,TRBJ2-1
TGTGCCAGCAGTTACTCCGGGACAGGGGTCAATGAGCAGTTCTTC,CASSYSGTGVNEQFF,TRBV6-2/TRBV6-3,TRBD1,-,TRBJ2-1
TGTGCCAGCAGTGAACAGGGTTGGCAAAACATTCAGTACTTC,CASSEQGWQNIQYF,TRBV6-1,-,-,TRBJ2-4
TGTGCCAGCAGTGAAGTGCAGGCCAGTCAGCCCCAGCATTTT,CASSEVQASQPQHF,TRBV6-1,-,-,TRBJ1-5
TGTGCCTGGGCGACAACAGGGGGCGGAAGAAACTATGGCTACACCTTC,CAWATTGGGRNYGYTF,TRBV30,TRBD1,-,TRBJ1-2
TGTGCCAGCAGCTTACGGGTCAGTTCACCCCTCCACTTT,CASSLRVSSPLHF,TRBV7-9,-,-,TRBJ1-6
TGTGCCACCAGCAAGACTATTCGGTTTATCGTTCAGCCCCAGCATTTT,CATSKTIRFIVQPQHF,TRBV15,-,-,TRBJ1-5
TGTGCCAGCAGTCTGGGGCGCAGTGGAAACACCATATATTTT,CASSLGRSGNTIYF,TRBV6-5,-,-,TRBJ1-3
TGTGCCAGCAGCTTGACTCCGGGACACCCGCTGGAGTACAATGAGCAGTTCTTC,CASSLTPGHPLEYNEQFF,TRBV5-6,-,-,TRBJ2-1
TGTGCCAGCCGAGGGGGTCAGAGAGAGACCCAGTACTTC,CASRGGQRETQYF,TRBV25-1,-,-,TRBJ2-5